These 8 T cell receptor beta chains were all obtained from the same sample, sequenced in a study of T cells expressing NK-cell markers. TCRdb processed the 5' RACE reads again and assigns one entry to each CDR3 protein, with no DNA. Its listing shows a few hundred thousand distinct CDR3 sequences. Sample: blood T cells: a sorted CD56 or NKG2C T cell subset, CD4+ or CD8+ T cells, or bulk PBMC T cells (not recorded which). Every receptor here comes from a man aged 18-70 years in good health.

This chain uses TRBV20-1 with TRBJ1-5. The CDR3 length is 14 residues. Germline V gives CDR1 DFQATT, CDR2 SNEGSKA (reference sequence). This CDR3 is CSAPNPSSNQPQHF.

The J gene is TRBJ2-7, the V gene TRBV7-3; checking the TCRdb D call of TRBD2 is not possible without DNA. CDR1 and CDR2 from the germline V gene are SGHTA and FQGTGA. The CDR3 extends over 13 amino acids. CDR3 in amino acids: CASSELSGENKYF.

CDR3 loop: CASSLALGVMNTEAFF. The gene calls are TRBV5-1 and TRBJ1-1. Looked up from germline, CDR1 is SGHRS and CDR2 is YFSETQ. The CDR3 contains 16 residues.

The V and J genes are TRBV20-1 and TRBJ1-1. Germline lookup yields CDR1 DFQATT and CDR2 SNEGSKA (reference sequence). The CDR3 consists of 11 residues. The CDR3 protein is CSAGRDTEAFF.

The J gene is TRBJ2-2, the V gene TRBV6-1; TCRdb's D call of TRBD1 is untestable without DNA. The germline gives CDR1 MNHNS, CDR2 SASEGT. This CDR3 contains 15 residues. CDR3 residues: CASSPPGGPTGELFF.

The chain uses TRBV29-1 and TRBJ2-7; without DNA, the TCRdb call of TRBD1 cannot be checked. Germline V CDR1 and CDR2: SQVTM, ANQGSEA. The CDR3 loop spans 14 amino acids. The CDR3 region is CSVRTRAGFHEQYF.

The chain combines TRBV20-1 with TRBJ1-3; the TRBD1 assignment by TCRdb is unverifiable without DNA. The CDR3 contains 13 residues. Looked up from germline, CDR1 is DFQATT and CDR2 is SNEGSKA (reference sequence). The CDR3 reads CSANRVPGNTIYF.

The chain combines TRBV19 with TRBJ2-3. Germline CDR1 and CDR2: LNHDA and SQIVND (reference sequence). The CDR3 extends over 11 amino acids. CDR3 protein: CASSLRYTQYF. Filled out from reference TRBV19 and TRBJ2-3, the complete variable domain reads DGGITQSPKYLFRKEGQNVTLSCEQNLNHDAMYWYRQDPGQGLRLIYYSQIVNDFQKGDIAEGYSVSREKKESFPLTVTSAQKNPTAFYLCASSLRYTQYFGPGTRLTVL.